The rows below give T cell receptor beta chains drawn from one sample of a study of OX40 agonist ivuxolimab in advanced cancers. Using immunoSEQ multiplex PCR, the repertoire was profiled, and TCRdb retains in-frame clones only, with some absent. Of approximately 47,000 clones listed, around nine tenths were seen once; the top ten hold 10%. The sequencing here drew on CD4+ or CD8+ T cells sorted from blood, taken in a trial of the OX40 agonist ivuxolimab. The receptors shown here come from an adult with an advanced solid tumor such as melanoma, head and neck, liver or kidney cancer. Each CDR3 is given with its conserved first and last residue. D genes are given only for firm matches. Rows may omit the clone size; those that give it use once, few, many or a size class.

clone size: -; V gene: TRBV5-1; J gene: TRBJ2-1; D gene: -; CDR3 protein: CASSLADDGEQFF; CDR3 DNA: TGCGCCAGCAGCTTGGCCGATGATGGCGAGCAGTTCTTC
clone size: -; V gene: TRBV11-2; J gene: TRBJ1-5; D gene: -; CDR3 protein: CASSPAGGAQPQHF; CDR3 DNA: TGTGCCAGCAGCCCCGCCGGGGGGGCCCAGCCCCAGCATTTT
clone size: -; V gene: TRBV9; J gene: TRBJ2-7; D gene: -; CDR3 protein: CASSVGGDSYEQYF; CDR3 DNA: TGTGCCAGCAGCGTAGGTGGGGACTCCTACGAGCAGTACTTC
clone size: -; V gene: TRBV4-3; J gene: TRBJ1-4; D gene: -; CDR3 protein: CASSQDRTRSFEKLFF; CDR3 DNA: TGCGCCAGCAGCCAAGATCGGACAAGAAGCTTCGAAAAACTGTTTTTT
clone size: -; V gene: TRBV10-3; J gene: TRBJ1-5; D gene: -; CDR3 protein: CAISESNLLPGQPQHF; CDR3 DNA: TGTGCCATCAGTGAGTCGAACTTATTACCCGGTCAGCCCCAGCATTTT
clone size: -; V gene: TRBV5-1; J gene: TRBJ2-7; D gene: -; CDR3 protein: CASSLATDSLYEQYF; CDR3 DNA: TGCGCCAGCAGCTTGGCCACGGACTCTCTCTACGAGCAGTACTTC
clone size: -; V gene: TRBV4-3; J gene: TRBJ1-1; D gene: -; CDR3 protein: CASSQVVISDRNTEAFF; CDR3 DNA: TGCGCCAGCAGCCAAGTTGTAATCAGCGATCGGAACACTGAAGCTTTCTTT
clone size: -; V gene: TRBV25-1; J gene: TRBJ1-2; D gene: TRBD1; CDR3 protein: CASRPGTVLYGYTF; CDR3 DNA: TGTGCCAGCAGACCCGGGACAGTCCTCTATGGCTACACCTTC
clone size: -; V gene: TRBV6-5; J gene: TRBJ2-3; D gene: TRBD2; CDR3 protein: CASSYFGLAGADTQYF; CDR3 DNA: TGTGCCAGCAGTTATTTCGGACTAGCGGGAGCAGATACGCAGTATTTT
clone size: once; V gene: TRBV6-5; J gene: TRBJ2-2; D gene: TRBD2; CDR3 protein: CASRAGTRPGELFF; CDR3 DNA: TGTGCCAGCAGGGCAGGGACTAGACCCGGGGAGCTGTTTTTT
clone size: few; V gene: TRBV9; J gene: TRBJ1-1; D gene: -; CDR3 protein: CASGRDTEAFF; CDR3 DNA: TGTGCCAGCGGGCGGGACACTGAAGCTTTCTTT
clone size: -; V gene: TRBV5-6; J gene: TRBJ2-3; D gene: TRBD2; CDR3 protein: CASSSSTSVVDTQYF; CDR3 DNA: TGTGCCAGCAGCTCATCGACTAGCGTAGTAGATACGCAGTATTTT
clone size: -; V gene: TRBV19; J gene: TRBJ1-5; D gene: -; CDR3 protein: CASSIDRDGYSNQPQHF; CDR3 DNA: TGTGCCAGTAGTATAGATAGGGACGGGTATAGCAATCAGCCCCAGCATTTT
clone size: -; V gene: TRBV6-5; J gene: TRBJ1-2; D gene: -; CDR3 protein: CASSYSRAGAWGYTF; CDR3 DNA: TGTGCCAGCAGTTACTCAAGGGCAGGGGCTTGGGGCTACACCTTC
clone size: -; V gene: TRBV9; J gene: TRBJ2-2; D gene: TRBD2; CDR3 protein: CASSGSGSNTGELFF; CDR3 DNA: TGTGCCAGCAGCGGTAGCGGGTCGAACACCGGGGAGCTGTTTTTT
clone size: -; V gene: TRBV30; J gene: TRBJ1-6; D gene: -; CDR3 protein: CATTPGAINSPLHF; CDR3 DNA: TGTGCAACGACCCCGGGGGCTATAAACTCACCCCTCCACTTT
clone size: -; V gene: TRBV9; J gene: TRBJ1-1; D gene: -; CDR3 protein: CASSVVGGFNTEAFF; CDR3 DNA: TGTGCCAGCAGCGTAGTCGGGGGCTTTAACACTGAAGCTTTCTTT
clone size: -; V gene: TRBV7-2; J gene: TRBJ2-7; D gene: -; CDR3 protein: CASSSPEGGTYEQYF; CDR3 DNA: TGTGCCAGCAGCTCACCTGAGGGGGGTACTTACGAGCAGTACTTC
clone size: few; V gene: TRBV13; J gene: TRBJ1-4; D gene: -; CDR3 protein: CASTGDATNEKLFF; CDR3 DNA: TGTGCCAGCACAGGGGATGCAACTAATGAAAAACTGTTTTTT
clone size: -; V gene: TRBV27; J gene: TRBJ1-5; D gene: TRBD1; CDR3 protein: CASSAGDRGPQPQHF; CDR3 DNA: TGTGCCAGCAGTGCGGGGGACAGGGGGCCTCAGCCCCAGCATTTT
clone size: once; V gene: TRBV5-1; J gene: TRBJ1-5; D gene: TRBD1; CDR3 protein: CASSPTGVSNQPQHF; CDR3 DNA: TGCGCCAGCAGCCCGACAGGGGTCAGCAATCAGCCCCAGCATTTT
clone size: few; V gene: TRBV4-3; J gene: TRBJ1-2; D gene: TRBD1; CDR3 protein: CASSQDLGDRGNYGYTF; CDR3 DNA: TGCGCCAGCAGCCAAGATCTTGGGGACAGGGGGAACTATGGCTACACCTTC
clone size: -; V gene: TRBV4-3; J gene: TRBJ1-2; D gene: TRBD1; CDR3 protein: CASSQDFSSLGTGPYYGYTF; CDR3 DNA: TGCGCCAGCAGCCAAGATTTTTCTTCGTTAGGGACAGGCCCTTACTATGGCTACACCTTC
clone size: once; V gene: TRBV15; J gene: TRBJ2-6; D gene: -; CDR3 protein: CAPRGFSITGANVLTF; CDR3 DNA: TGTGCCCCACGGGGGTTCTCGATAACTGGGGCCAACGTCCTGACTTTC
clone size: -; V gene: TRBV19; J gene: TRBJ1-5; D gene: -; CDR3 protein: CASSIIGRVDQPQHF; CDR3 DNA: TGTGCCAGTAGTATTATTGGCAGGGTCGATCAGCCCCAGCATTTT
clone size: -; V gene: TRBV6-5; J gene: TRBJ2-7; D gene: TRBD1; CDR3 protein: CASSDRGFSYEQYF; CDR3 DNA: TGTGCCAGCAGTGACAGGGGGTTCTCCTACGAGCAGTACTTC
clone size: -; V gene: TRBV6-1; J gene: TRBJ1-1; D gene: TRBD1; CDR3 protein: CAVQGGAEAFF; CDR3 DNA: TGTGCCGTCCAGGGGGGAGCTGAAGCTTTCTTT
clone size: -; V gene: TRBV9; J gene: TRBJ2-3; D gene: TRBD2; CDR3 protein: CASSVGTSGVTDTQYF; CDR3 DNA: TGTGCCAGCAGCGTAGGGACTAGCGGGGTCACAGATACGCAGTATTTT
clone size: -; V gene: TRBV5-6; J gene: TRBJ1-1; D gene: -; CDR3 protein: CASSLWGRVAEAFF; CDR3 DNA: TGTGCCAGCAGCTTGTGGGGCAGGGTCGCTGAAGCTTTCTTT
clone size: -; V gene: TRBV6-5; J gene: TRBJ1-2; D gene: -; CDR3 protein: CASNSGGKEVYGYTF; CDR3 DNA: TGTGCCAGCAACTCTGGGGGGAAGGAGGTCTATGGCTACACCTTC
clone size: once; V gene: TRBV2; J gene: TRBJ1-4; D gene: -; CDR3 protein: CASRDTPTNEKLFF; CDR3 DNA: TGTGCCAGCCGGGACACACCAACTAATGAAAAACTGTTTTTT
clone size: -; V gene: TRBV4-2; J gene: TRBJ1-1; D gene: -; CDR3 protein: CASSQGLTLNTEAFF; CDR3 DNA: TGTGCCAGCAGCCAAGGACTGACACTGAACACTGAAGCTTTCTTT
clone size: -; V gene: TRBV7-9; J gene: TRBJ1-2; D gene: -; CDR3 protein: CASSFGPTSNYGYTF; CDR3 DNA: TGTGCCAGCAGCTTTGGGCCGACAAGCAACTATGGCTACACCTTC
clone size: once; V gene: TRBV6-5; J gene: TRBJ2-7; D gene: -; CDR3 protein: CASSHDSYHEQYF; CDR3 DNA: TGTGCCAGCAGTCATGACTCATACCACGAGCAGTACTTC
clone size: -; V gene: TRBV9; J gene: TRBJ2-5; D gene: -; CDR3 protein: CASSVARGRETQYF; CDR3 DNA: TGTGCCAGCAGCGTAGCTCGGGGGCGTGAGACCCAGTACTTC
clone size: -; V gene: TRBV7-2; J gene: TRBJ2-3; D gene: TRBD2; CDR3 protein: CASSFLAGGVWDTQYF; CDR3 DNA: TGTGCCAGCAGCTTTCTAGCGGGGGGGGTATGGGATACGCAGTATTTT
clone size: -; V gene: TRBV16; J gene: TRBJ1-2; D gene: -; CDR3 protein: CASSPHSDGYTF; CDR3 DNA: TGTGCCAGCAGCCCACACAGTGATGGCTACACCTTC
clone size: -; V gene: TRBV19; J gene: TRBJ2-7; D gene: -; CDR3 protein: CASSSGFSYEQYF; CDR3 DNA: TGTGCCAGTAGTAGCGGGTTTTCCTACGAGCAGTACTTC
clone size: -; V gene: TRBV11-1; J gene: TRBJ1-2; D gene: TRBD1; CDR3 protein: CASSLETGDVYGYTF; CDR3 DNA: TGTGCCAGCAGCCTCGAGACAGGGGATGTATATGGCTACACCTTC
clone size: once; V gene: TRBV5-1; J gene: TRBJ2-2; D gene: TRBD2; CDR3 protein: CASSLVIGTSGGNTGELFF; CDR3 DNA: TGCGCCAGCAGCTTGGTTATTGGGACTAGCGGAGGGAACACCGGGGAGCTGTTTTTT
clone size: -; V gene: TRBV5-4; J gene: TRBJ2-7; D gene: -; CDR3 protein: CASSLFEGSYEQYF; CDR3 DNA: TGTGCCAGCAGCTTGTTCGAGGGCTCCTACGAGCAGTACTTC
clone size: -; V gene: TRBV9; J gene: TRBJ2-7; D gene: TRBD2; CDR3 protein: CASSVDGGGLPYEQYF; CDR3 DNA: TGTGCCAGCAGCGTAGATGGCGGGGGGCTCCCCTACGAGCAGTACTTC
clone size: -; V gene: TRBV28; J gene: TRBJ2-7; D gene: -; CDR3 protein: CASSRNRVLGEQYF; CDR3 DNA: TGTGCCAGCAGTCGAAACAGGGTCCTGGGTGAGCAGTACTTC
clone size: -; V gene: TRBV29-1; J gene: TRBJ2-3; D gene: TRBD2; CDR3 protein: CSATSAFTDTQYF; CDR3 DNA: TGCAGCGCTACTAGCGCCTTCACAGATACGCAGTATTTT
clone size: -; V gene: TRBV27; J gene: TRBJ2-7; D gene: -; CDR3 protein: CASSPMDPSGYYEQYF; CDR3 DNA: TGTGCCAGCAGTCCAATGGACCCTTCAGGCTACTACGAGCAGTACTTC
clone size: -; V gene: TRBV7-2; J gene: TRBJ1-1; D gene: -; CDR3 protein: CASSLTDGVTEAFF; CDR3 DNA: TGTGCCAGCAGCTTAACCGACGGAGTAACTGAAGCTTTCTTT
clone size: -; V gene: TRBV9; J gene: TRBJ2-2; D gene: TRBD2; CDR3 protein: CASSVTRSGTNTGELFF; CDR3 DNA: TGTGCCAGCAGCGTAACACGTAGCGGGACGAACACCGGGGAGCTGTTTTTT
clone size: -; V gene: TRBV9; J gene: TRBJ2-7; D gene: -; CDR3 protein: CASSLYWGAGPYEQYF; CDR3 DNA: TGTGCCAGCAGCCTATATTGGGGAGCGGGCCCCTACGAGCAGTACTTC
clone size: -; V gene: TRBV29-1; J gene: TRBJ2-1; D gene: -; CDR3 protein: CSVTRGDRSYNEQFF; CDR3 DNA: TGCAGCGTAACCCGAGGGGATCGCTCCTACAATGAGCAGTTCTTC
clone size: -; V gene: TRBV4-3; J gene: TRBJ1-2; D gene: -; CDR3 protein: CASSSILGDYGYTF; CDR3 DNA: TGCGCCAGCAGCTCTATCCTAGGGGACTATGGCTACACCTTC
clone size: -; V gene: TRBV19; J gene: TRBJ1-2; D gene: -; CDR3 protein: CASSTGGTRVNYGYTF; CDR3 DNA: TGTGCCAGCAGTACGGGAGGAACTCGCGTTAACTATGGCTACACCTTC
clone size: -; V gene: TRBV21-1; J gene: TRBJ2-7; D gene: -; CDR3 protein: CASSKGPGAQNEQYF; CDR3 DNA: TGTGCCAGCAGCAAAGGCCCGGGGGCTCAGAACGAGCAGTACTTC
clone size: -; V gene: TRBV14; J gene: TRBJ1-1; D gene: TRBD1; CDR3 protein: CASSPQTGGTEAFF; CDR3 DNA: TGTGCCAGCAGCCCTCAGACAGGGGGCACTGAAGCTTTCTTT
clone size: once; V gene: TRBV9; J gene: TRBJ2-1; D gene: -; CDR3 protein: CASSVERLGHNEQFF; CDR3 DNA: TGTGCCAGCAGCGTAGAGAGACTAGGTCACAATGAGCAGTTCTTC
clone size: -; V gene: TRBV15; J gene: TRBJ2-3; D gene: -; CDR3 protein: CATTSRPLSTDTQYF; CDR3 DNA: TGTGCCACCACTTCCAGGCCCCTAAGCACAGATACGCAGTATTTT
clone size: -; V gene: TRBV5-6; J gene: TRBJ2-7; D gene: TRBD2; CDR3 protein: CASSSEGSGLSSYEQYF; CDR3 DNA: TGTGCCAGCAGCTCGGAGGGTAGCGGGTTGAGCTCCTACGAGCAGTACTTC
clone size: once; V gene: TRBV7-6; J gene: TRBJ1-5; D gene: TRBD1; CDR3 protein: CASSSTGGQRSQPQHF; CDR3 DNA: TGTGCCAGCAGCTCAACAGGGGGCCAGCGGAGTCAGCCCCAGCATTTT